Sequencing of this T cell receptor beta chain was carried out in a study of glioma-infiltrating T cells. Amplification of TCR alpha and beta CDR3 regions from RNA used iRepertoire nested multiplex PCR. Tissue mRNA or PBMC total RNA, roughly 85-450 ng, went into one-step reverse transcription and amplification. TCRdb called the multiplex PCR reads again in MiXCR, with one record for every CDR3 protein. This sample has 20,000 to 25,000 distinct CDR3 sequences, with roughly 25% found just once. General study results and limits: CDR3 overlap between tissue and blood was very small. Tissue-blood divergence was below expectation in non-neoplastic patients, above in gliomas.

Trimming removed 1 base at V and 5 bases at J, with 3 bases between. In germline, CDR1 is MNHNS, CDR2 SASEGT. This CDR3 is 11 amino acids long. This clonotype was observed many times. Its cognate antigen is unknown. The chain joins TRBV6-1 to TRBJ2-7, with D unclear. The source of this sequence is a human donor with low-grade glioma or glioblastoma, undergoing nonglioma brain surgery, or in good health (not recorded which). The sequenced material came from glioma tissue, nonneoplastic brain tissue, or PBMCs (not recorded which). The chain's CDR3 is CASSEVDEQYF. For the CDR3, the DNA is TGTGCCAGCAGTGAAGTGGACGAGCAGTACTTC.